The subject of this entry is one TCR beta chain. These data come from a study of blood T cell repertoires in COVID-19. Study background: Sources were T cells, B-cell-depleted T cells, or PBMCs; the material itself was cDNA or gDNA.

As originally analysed: Estimated nucleated cell counts came from reference gene primer amplification. Sequencing was performed with immunoSEQ multiplex PCR; in TCRdb, only in-frame clones are kept and a portion is missing. V, J and clone size reflect that table, while D and trimming were determined from the DNA. In the table there are tens of thousands of clones, roughly 78% of which are singletons. This CDR3 comprises 13 residues. Deletions cut 0 bases from V and 1 base from J, with 4 bases between. Germline assignment: CDR1 PRHDT and CDR2 FYEKMQ (reference sequence). The sequence was collected from a woman older than 75 with acute or convalescent COVID-19. The chain uses TRBV13 and TRBJ2-7; D gene uncertain. The specimen was peripheral blood. The CDR3 coding sequence is TGTGCCAGCAGCTTAGGCCCGTCCTACGAGCAGTACTTC. It yields the protein CASSLGPSYEQYF.